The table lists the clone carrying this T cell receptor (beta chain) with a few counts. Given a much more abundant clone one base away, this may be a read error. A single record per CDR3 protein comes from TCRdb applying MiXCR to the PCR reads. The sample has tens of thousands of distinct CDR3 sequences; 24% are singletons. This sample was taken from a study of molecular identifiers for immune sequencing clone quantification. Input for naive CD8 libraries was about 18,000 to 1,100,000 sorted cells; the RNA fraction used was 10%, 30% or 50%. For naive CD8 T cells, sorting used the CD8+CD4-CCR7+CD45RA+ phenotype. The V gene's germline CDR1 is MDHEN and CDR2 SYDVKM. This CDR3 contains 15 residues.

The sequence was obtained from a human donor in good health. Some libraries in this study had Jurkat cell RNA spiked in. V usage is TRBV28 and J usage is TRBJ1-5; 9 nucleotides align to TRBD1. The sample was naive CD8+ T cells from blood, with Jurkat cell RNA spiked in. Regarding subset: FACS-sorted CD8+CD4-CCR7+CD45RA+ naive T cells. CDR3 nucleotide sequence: TGTGCCTGCAGTTCCGGGGACAGGGTCAATCAGCCCCAGCATTTT. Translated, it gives CACSSGDRVNQPQHF.